This T cell receptor beta chain was identified in a study of glioma-infiltrating T cells. The iRepertoire nested amplicon-rescue multiplex PCR amplified TCR alpha and beta CDR3s from RNA. Input was about 85-450 ng of tissue mRNA or PBMC total RNA. TCRdb reprocessed the multiplex PCR reads with MiXCR, giving one entry per CDR3 protein. Of roughly 120,000 distinct CDR3 sequences listed, 20% to 25% were seen once; the top ten hold approximately 14%. Many counts were recorded for this clonotype. Its antigen remains unknown. Study-wide results and caveats: Very few CDR3 sequences were shared between tissue and blood. Non-neoplastic patients had below-expected tissue-blood divergence, while all gliomas exceeded expectation.

Germline V gene lookup returns CDR1 GTSNPN and CDR2 SVGIG (reference sequence). Between the trimmed V and J ends, which lost 0 bases and 7 bases, there was a span of 6 bases. The CDR3 length is 11 residues. The V gene is TRBV30, the J gene TRBJ1-1, with D uncertain. The sequenced sample consisted of glioma tissue, nonneoplastic brain tissue, or PBMCs (not recorded which). This clonotype originated in a human donor with low-grade glioma or glioblastoma, undergoing nonglioma brain surgery, or in good health (not recorded which). The CDR3 nucleotides read TGTGCCTGGAGTGTACATAGTGAAGCTTTCTTT. Protein sequence: CAWSVHSEAFF.